The entry below describes one T cell receptor beta chain. What it binds is unknown. Germline assignment: CDR1 SGHRS and CDR2 YFSETQ. The CDR3 has 18 residues. Trimming removed 2 bases at V and 0 bases at J, with 18 bases between. Naive CD8 isolation took CD45RO-negative cells positively selected for CCR7 and excluded terminally differentiated effector memory CD45RA+ cells. Measured with immunoSEQ multiplex PCR; TCRdb has only the in-frame clones, and not every one. Of about 2.2 million clones in the sample, just over 90% were seen once. This sample was taken from a study of shared clonotypes between healthy human individuals. Findings of the study overall: Relative to clonotypes present in all four donors, those not shared had lower generation probabilities. The study's rarefaction showed incomplete sorted-subset sequencing despite large depth.

V usage is TRBV5-1 and J usage is TRBJ1-3, with D possibly being TRBD1 (5 bases). Sequencing was done on a sample of naive CD8+ T cells from PBMCs. The clonotype comes from a man aged 18 to 30 in good health. Some clones in this sample may be carry-over from other donors' samples. This CDR3 is CASSFIPGDLFSGNTIYF. For the CDR3, the DNA is TGCGCCAGCAGCTTTATCCCCGGGGACCTCTTCTCTGGAAACACCATATATTTT.